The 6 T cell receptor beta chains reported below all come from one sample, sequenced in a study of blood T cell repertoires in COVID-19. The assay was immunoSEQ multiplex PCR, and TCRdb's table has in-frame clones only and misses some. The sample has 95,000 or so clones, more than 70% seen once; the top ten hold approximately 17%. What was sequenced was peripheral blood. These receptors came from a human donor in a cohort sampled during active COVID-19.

The CDR3 is CATSEGATNEKLFF. The CDR3 nucleotides read TGTGCCACCTCAGAGGGGGCGACTAATGAAAAACTGTTTTTT. The chain combines TRBV10-3 with TRBJ1-4; 7 bases fit TRBD1. The CDR3 is made up of 14 amino acids. Trimming took 10 bases from V and 2 from J; bases not matched to a gene: 7. Germline loops: CDR1 ENHRY, CDR2 SYGVKD.

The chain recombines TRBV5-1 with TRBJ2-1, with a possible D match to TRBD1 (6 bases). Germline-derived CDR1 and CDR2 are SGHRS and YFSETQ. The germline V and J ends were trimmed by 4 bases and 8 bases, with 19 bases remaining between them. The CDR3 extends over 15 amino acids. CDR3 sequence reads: CASSQEVGAGDEQFF. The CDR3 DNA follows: TGCGCCAGCAGCCAGGAGGTGGGGGCCGGCGATGAGCAGTTCTTC. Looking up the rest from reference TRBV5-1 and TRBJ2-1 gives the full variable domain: KAGVTQTPRYLIKTRGQQVTLSCSPISGHRSVSWYQQTPGQGLQFLFEYFSETQRNKGNFPGRFSGRQFSNSRSEMNVSTLELGDSALYLCASSQEVGAGDEQFFGPGTRLTVL.

CDR3 sequence (DNA): TGCGCCAGCAGCTTGAGTAGCGCAGGCACAGATACGCAGTATTTT. Encoded protein: CASSLSSAGTDTQYF. The chain joins TRBV5-1 to TRBJ2-3; D is possibly TRBD2 (5 bases). This CDR3 has 15 residues. The germline V gene encodes CDR1 SGHRS and CDR2 YFSETQ. The V end was cut by 1 base, the J end by 1 base, with 10 bases between.

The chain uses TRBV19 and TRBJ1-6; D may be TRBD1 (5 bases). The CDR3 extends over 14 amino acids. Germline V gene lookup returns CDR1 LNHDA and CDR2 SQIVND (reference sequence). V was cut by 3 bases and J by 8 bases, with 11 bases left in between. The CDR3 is CASSIAQGDSPLHF. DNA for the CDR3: TGTGCCAGTAGTATCGCCCAGGGTGATTCACCCCTCCACTTT. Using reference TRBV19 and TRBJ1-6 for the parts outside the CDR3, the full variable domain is DGGITQSPKYLFRKEGQNVTLSCEQNLNHDAMYWYRQDPGQGLRLIYYSQIVNDFQKGDIAEGYSVSREKKESFPLTVTSAQKNPTAFYLCASSIAQGDSPLHFGNGTRLTVT.

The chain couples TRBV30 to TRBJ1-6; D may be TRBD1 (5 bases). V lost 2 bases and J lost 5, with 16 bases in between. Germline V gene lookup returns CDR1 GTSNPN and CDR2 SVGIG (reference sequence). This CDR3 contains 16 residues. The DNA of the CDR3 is TGTGCCTGGAGTTATCGGGCACAGGTGAATAATTCACCCCTCCACTTT. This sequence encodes CAWSYRAQVNNSPLHF.

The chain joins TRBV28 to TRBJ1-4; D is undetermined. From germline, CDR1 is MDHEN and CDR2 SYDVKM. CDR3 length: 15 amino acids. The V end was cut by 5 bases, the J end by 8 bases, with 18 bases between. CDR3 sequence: CASSNTGSGGEKLFF. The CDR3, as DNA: TGTGCCAGCAGTAACACCGGGTCCGGAGGGGAAAAACTGTTTTTT.